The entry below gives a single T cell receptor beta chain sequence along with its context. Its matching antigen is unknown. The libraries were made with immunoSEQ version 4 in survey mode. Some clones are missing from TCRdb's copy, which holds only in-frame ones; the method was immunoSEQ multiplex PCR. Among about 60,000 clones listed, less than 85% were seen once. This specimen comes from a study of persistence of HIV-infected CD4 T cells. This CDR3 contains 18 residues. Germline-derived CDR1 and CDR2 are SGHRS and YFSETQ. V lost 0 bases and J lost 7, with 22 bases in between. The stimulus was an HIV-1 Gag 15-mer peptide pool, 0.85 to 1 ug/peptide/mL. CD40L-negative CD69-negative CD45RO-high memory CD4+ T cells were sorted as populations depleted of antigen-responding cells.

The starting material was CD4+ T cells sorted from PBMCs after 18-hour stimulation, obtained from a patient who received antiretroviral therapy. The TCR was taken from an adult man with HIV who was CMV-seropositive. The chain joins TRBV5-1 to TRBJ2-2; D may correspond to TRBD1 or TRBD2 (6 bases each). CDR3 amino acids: CASSLGMTGARILGELFF. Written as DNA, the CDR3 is TGCGCCAGCAGCTTGGGTATGACGGGGGCAAGAATCCTCGGGGAGCTGTTTTTT.